This TCR beta chain was recorded in a study of neurological immune-mediated disorders. Whole-study findings and limits: None of the CDR3 amino acid sequences of expanded clones recurred across subjects, suggesting private repertoires in all groups.

Time point specified: longitudinal time-point 3. Among the participants, healthy controls were blood bank volunteers in Maryland, USA. This clonotype was found many times. The antigen remains undetermined. The CDR3 is made up of 15 amino acids. Trimming cost V 4 bases and J 4 bases; bases outside gene matches: 7. Synthesis of cDNA was accomplished via 5'RACE employing 10-nucleotide random UMIs. Over 190 million TCR-beta sequences from 15-18 subjects came from every sequencing run. TCRdb called the 5' RACE reads again in MiXCR, with one record for every CDR3 protein. The data hold fewer than 50,000 distinct CDR3 sequences, with roughly 13% observed a single time.

The J gene is TRBJ1-5, the V gene TRBV6-7, with 7 bases lining up with TRBD1. TRBV6-7 is placed among ORFs of uncertain function. Material for sequencing was PBMCs. The TCR originated in a man aged 25-45 years in good health. CDR3 amino acids: CASSSSTGVNQPQHF. Here the CDR3 DNA reads TGTGCCAGCAGTTCGAGTACAGGGGTAAATCAGCCCCAGCATTTT.